These 4 T cell receptor beta chains were sequenced from one sample in a study of blood T cell repertoires in COVID-19. Clones were read by immunoSEQ multiplex PCR, and TCRdb kept only the in-frame ones, dropping some. The profile shows about 91,000 clones, about 77% of them singletons. Sequenced sample: peripheral blood. The receptor source for this set is a woman aged 80 or over with acute or convalescent COVID-19.

In its sample, this clone was seen a few times. CDR3 DNA sequence: TGTGCCAGCAGCCAACAGGGGGCCGGGGCCTATGGCTACACCTTC. It is translated as CASSQQGAGAYGYTF. The rearrangement uses TRBV3-1 (or the pseudogene TRBV3-2) and TRBJ1-2, with 8 positions matching TRBD1. V lost 2 bases and J lost 4; bases outside the gene matches: 6. The CDR3 is 15 amino acids. CDR1 is LGHDT, CDR2 YNNKEL, per germline (reference sequence).

CDR3 DNA sequence: TGTGCCAGCAGCTTAGAGACAACTAGCGGTCTGACGGATGAGCAGTTCTTC. It is translated as CASSLETTSGLTDEQFF. The chain uses TRBV11-3 and TRBJ2-1, with 8 bases that match TRBD2. The germline CDR1 and CDR2 sequences are SGHNT and YENEEA. The CDR3 contains 17 residues. The V and J ends lost 0 bases and 8 bases, in that order; junction bases with no gene match: 12.

This clone was seen many times. V is TRBV5-8 and J is TRBJ2-7; 8 bases fit TRBD1. This CDR3 contains 12 residues. The germline CDR1 and CDR2 sequences are SGHTS and YDEGEE. Unmatched junction bases numbered 3, after V lost 4 bases and J lost 6 bases. The CDR3 loop reads CASSRTGLEQYF. The DNA of the CDR3 is TGTGCCAGCAGCAGGACAGGGCTCGAGCAGTACTTC.

The chain links TRBV6-2 or TRBV6-3 to TRBJ1-1; TRBD1 is a possible D gene (5 bases). Germline V gives CDR1 MNHEY, CDR2 SVGEGT. The V and J ends lost 4 bases and 9 bases respectively, with 15 bases between them. The CDR3 contains 13 residues. CDR3 loop: CASSWVGGAKAFF. The CDR3 DNA reads as TGTGCCAGCAGTTGGGTTGGAGGGGCTAAAGCTTTCTTT.